This TCR beta chain is from a study of shared clonotypes between healthy human individuals. Study-level background: Per donor, three plates held CD4 naive cells, three held CD4 memory, two held CD8 naive and one held CD8 memory. Study results and caveats: Tissues were not sampled, only blood, and their repertoires likely differ.

A note on this clone: What it recognizes is unknown.

The data were produced by immunoSEQ multiplex PCR, yet TCRdb's version contains in-frame clones alone and is incomplete. The table has fewer than 1.4 million clones, about four fifths seen once. All donors qualified as healthy HIV-negative adults and had experienced no recent acute infections or vaccinations. The split of CD4+ cells yielded CD45RA+ naive and CD45RA-negative memory subsets. V was pared by 5 bases and J by 6 bases, with 5 bases of the junction left unmatched. The germline CDR1 and CDR2 sequences are MNHEY and SMNVEV (reference sequence). The CDR3 runs to 13 residues. The TCR comes from a man in his late teens or twenties in good health. Some clones in this sample may be carry-over from other donors' samples. Sample: memory CD4+ T cells from PBMCs. Described subset: CD45RA-negative fraction. The rearrangement links TRBV27 to TRBJ2-3; 7 nucleotides agree with TRBD2. Here the CDR3 DNA reads TGTGCCAGCAGTCGGGAGGTCAGGGATACGCAGTATTTT. Its protein is CASSREVRDTQYF.